The 27 T cell receptor beta chains below come from one sample, sequenced in a study of shared clonotypes between healthy human individuals. Here immunoSEQ multiplex PCR was the method, and the copy in TCRdb shows in-frame clones only, minus some. The sample yields more than 1.2 million clones, around 98.5% seen once. The specimen was naive CD4+ T cells sorted from blood. Subset specified: CD45RA+ positively selected. The source is a man aged 25-45 years in good health.

This chain uses TRBV15 with TRBJ2-2; a weak D match, TRBD1 (6 bases). CDR1 LNHNV and CDR2 YYDKDF come from the germline V gene (reference sequence). CDR3 length equals 15 residues. V lost 5 bases, J lost 3 bases, and 13 bases lay in between. CDR3 sequence: CATSYAGDYTGELFF. The CDR3 DNA is TGTGCCACCAGCTACGCAGGGGATTACACCGGGGAGCTGTTTTTT. The full variable domain, in which reference TRBV15 and TRBJ2-2 provide the parts outside the CDR3, is DAMVIQNPRYQVTQFGKPVTLSCSQTLNHNVMYWYQQKSSQAPKLLFHYYDKDFNNEADTPDNFQSRRPNTSFCFLDIRSPGLGDTAMYLCATSYAGDYTGELFFGEGSRLTVL.

The rearrangement links TRBV7-9 to TRBJ2-4; 7 bases fit TRBD1. Germline values: CDR1 SEHNR, CDR2 FQNEAQ (reference sequence). The CDR3 runs to 14 residues. The V and J ends lost 0 bases and 9 bases, in that order; junction bases with no gene match: 5. The CDR3, as DNA: TGTGCCAGCAGCTTAGCTGGACAGGACGGCATTCAGTACTTC. This gives the protein CASSLAGQDGIQYF.

V usage is TRBV7-6 and J usage is TRBJ1-3; D is uncertain. This CDR3 comprises 12 residues. The germline V and J ends were trimmed by 8 bases and 0 bases, with 5 bases remaining between them. The germline V gene has CDR1 SGHVS and CDR2 FNYEAQ. CDR3 nucleotide sequence: TGTGCCAGCGGGAACTCTGGAAACACCATATATTTT. It specifies CASGNSGNTIYF.

The chain carries TRBV5-4 and TRBJ1-4, with 8 bases that match TRBD1. This CDR3 is 16 amino acids long. With 1 base clipped from V and 8 bases from J, the junction kept 10 bases outside the gene matches. Germline V CDR1 and CDR2: SGHNT, YYREEE (reference sequence). In DNA form, the CDR3 reads TGTGCCAGCAGCTTGAAGGCGCCAGGGGGCGTAGAAAAACTGTTTTTT. Its protein is CASSLKAPGGVEKLFF. Variable domain in full (rest from reference TRBV5-4 and TRBJ1-4): ETGVTQSPTHLIKTRGQQVTLRCSSQSGHNTVSWYQQALGQGPQFIFQYYREEENGRGNFPPRFSGLQFPNYSSELNVNALELDDSALYLCASSLKAPGGVEKLFFGSGTQLSVL.

This sequence joins TRBV5-1 and TRBJ1-3; TRBD1 is a possible D gene (5 bases). This CDR3 spans 20 amino acids. Germline V gene lookup returns CDR1 SGHRS and CDR2 YFSETQ. V gave up 1 base and J gave up 1 base, with 24 bases separating them. The CDR3 is CASSLWTLGGEARSGNTIYF. The CDR3 nucleotides are TGCGCCAGCAGCTTGTGGACCCTCGGGGGTGAAGCTCGGTCTGGAAACACCATATATTTT.

V and J are TRBV7-2 and TRBJ1-1; 9 nucleotides agree with TRBD1. J lost 4 bases, V lost 1 base, and 4 bases had no gene match. The germline V gene has CDR1 SGHTA and CDR2 FQGNSA. The CDR3 has 15 amino acids. Here the CDR3 DNA reads TGTGCCAGCAGCTTAGAAGGACAGGGGATCACTGAAGCTTTCTTT. It codes for CASSLEGQGITEAFF.

V is TRBV5-4 and J is TRBJ2-4; 11 nucleotides match TRBD1. The J segment lost 8 bases and the V segment lost 3 bases, leaving 7 bases of the junction unmatched. The length of the CDR3 is 15 residues. Germline CDR1 reads SGHNT; CDR2 reads YYREEE (reference sequence). This CDR3 is CASSSGQGARYIQYF. The DNA of the CDR3 is TGTGCCAGCAGCTCCGGACAGGGGGCTAGGTACATTCAGTACTTC.

This clone appeared a single time. This sequence joins TRBV2 and TRBJ1-5; 7 bases map to TRBD1. The germline V gene has CDR1 SNHLY and CDR2 FYNNEI. J gave up 4 bases and V 5 bases, and 5 bases lay outside the gene matches. This CDR3 has 14 amino acids. The CDR3 protein is CASSKDRENQPQHF. As DNA, the CDR3 is TGTGCCAGCAGTAAAGACAGGGAGAATCAGCCCCAGCATTTT.

The chain carries TRBV2 and TRBJ2-7; a possible D gene is TRBD1 (5 bases). Germline V gene data show CDR1 as SNHLY and CDR2 as FYNNEI. CDR3 length equals 14 residues. V was shortened by 4 bases and J by 5 bases, with 15 bases between the two germline ends. This CDR3 is CASSVLSEGDEQYF. In DNA, the CDR3 is TGTGCCAGCAGTGTCCTATCCGAAGGGGACGAGCAGTACTTC. The whole variable domain, filled in from reference TRBV2 and TRBJ2-7, reads EPEVTQTPSHQVTQMGQEVILRCVPISNHLYFYWYRQILGQKVEFLVSFYNNEISEKSEIFDDQFSVERPDGSNFTLKIRSTKLEDSAMYFCASSVLSEGDEQYFGPGTRLTVT.

The CDR3 loop reads CASSSTGGRTGELFF. As DNA, the CDR3 is TGCGCCAGCAGCTCGACAGGGGGTCGGACCGGGGAGCTGTTTTTT. The chain employs TRBV5-1 and TRBJ2-2; 9 nucleotides match TRBD1. The CDR3 is made up of 15 amino acids. V gave up 3 bases and J gave up 5 bases; unmatched junction bases: 5. Germline V gives CDR1 SGHRS, CDR2 YFSETQ.

The chain carries TRBV4-3 and TRBJ2-1, with D maybe TRBD1 (6 bases). The CDR3 is 12 amino acids. Trimming removed 3 bases from V and 11 bases from J, with 11 bases in between. Looked up from germline, CDR1 is LGHNA and CDR2 is YSLEER. The CDR3 bases are TGCGCCAGCAGCCAGGGGGACAACCAGCAGTTCTTC. Translation gives CASSQGDNQQFF.

The rearrangement uses TRBV18 and TRBJ2-2, with D perhaps matching TRBD2 (5 bases). Deletions cut 6 bases from V and 0 bases from J, with 14 bases between. Germline V CDR1 and CDR2: KGHSH, LQKENI. This CDR3 is built from 16 residues. Written as DNA, the CDR3 is TGTGCCAGCTCGTCGTTAGCGCCACCGAACACCGGGGAGCTGTTTTTT. It yields the protein CASSSLAPPNTGELFF.

V usage is TRBV14 and J usage is TRBJ2-5, with D maybe TRBD2 (5 bases). In germline, CDR1 is SGHDN, CDR2 FVKESK. The CDR3 sequence is 14 residues long. V gave up 1 base and J gave up 7 bases, with 13 bases separating them. CDR3 sequence: CASSQVPGIGTQYF. The DNA of the CDR3 is TGTGCCAGCAGCCAAGTGCCGGGGATAGGGACCCAGTACTTC.

The rearrangement links TRBV10-1 to TRBJ2-7, with TRBD1 as a possible D gene (6 bases). The CDR3 is 14 amino acids. Germline V gives CDR1 WNHNN, CDR2 SYGVQD (reference sequence). Trimming left V 7 bases short and J 0 bases short, with 13 bases between. Here the CDR3 reads CASTYRTVSYEQYF. Here the CDR3 DNA reads TGCGCCAGCACCTATAGGACAGTCTCCTACGAGCAGTACTTC.

This chain uses TRBV14 with TRBJ2-4; no clear D. Trimming removed 1 base from V and 1 base from J, with 8 bases in between. CDR1 SGHDN and CDR2 FVKESK come from the germline V gene. The CDR3 is 15 residues long. The chain's CDR3 is CASSQGGTAKNIQYF. CDR3 coding DNA: TGTGCCAGCAGCCAAGGGGGTACGGCCAAAAACATTCAGTACTTC.

The chain joins TRBV7-9 to TRBJ2-3, with 13 bases identical to TRBD2. J gave up 2 bases and V 2 bases, and 10 bases lay outside the gene matches. The CDR3 sequence is 19 residues long. Germline V CDR1 and CDR2: SEHNR, FQNEAQ (reference sequence). The CDR3, as DNA: TGTGCCAGCAGCTTATCGAGGACTAGCGGGAGAATTTTCACAGATACGCAGTATTTT. Its translation: CASSLSRTSGRIFTDTQYF. Variable domain in full (rest from reference TRBV7-9 and TRBJ2-3): DTGVSQNPRHKITKRGQNVTFRCDPISEHNRLYWYRQTLGQGPEFLTYFQNEAQLEKSRLLSDRFSAERPKGSFSTLEIQRTEQGDSAMYLCASSLSRTSGRIFTDTQYFGPGTRLTVL.

For this clone: This specimen includes other DNA sequences encoding the same CDR3. The chain recombines TRBV6-1 with TRBJ1-3; D is uncertain. V lost 1 base to trimming and J lost 5 bases, with 3 bases between them. CDR1 is MNHNS and CDR2 is SASEGT in the germline V gene. The CDR3 totals 12 residues. CDR3 region: CASSEGRNTIYF. For the CDR3, the DNA is TGTGCCAGCAGTGAAGGGCGAAACACCATATATTTT.

The CDR3 nucleotides are TGCGCCAGCAGCCGGGACAGTCTTAGCAATCAGCCCCAGCATTTT. It is translated as CASSRDSLSNQPQHF. This chain uses TRBV4-3 with TRBJ1-5; TRBD1 aligns across 7 bases. This CDR3 comprises 15 residues. J was trimmed by 0 bases and V by 4 bases; bases with no gene match: 3. Germline CDR1 LGHNA, CDR2 YSLEER.

The V and J genes are TRBV7-2 and TRBJ1-2; D perhaps matches TRBD1 (6 bases). The CDR3 spans 12 residues. Trimming left V 5 bases short and J 7 bases short, with 11 bases between. Germline V gene lookup returns CDR1 SGHTA and CDR2 FQGNSA. This CDR3 reads CASSPTGIGYTF. For the CDR3, the DNA is TGTGCCAGCAGCCCGACAGGAATTGGCTACACCTTC. The complete variable domain, with remaining parts taken from reference TRBV7-2 and TRBJ1-2, reads GAGVSQSPSNKVTEKGKDVELRCDPISGHTALYWYRQSLGQGLEFLIYFQGNSAPDKSGLPSDRFSAERTGGSVSTLTIQRTQQEDSAVYLCASSPTGIGYTFGSGTRLTVV.

The chain joins TRBV7-9 to TRBJ1-1, with no clear D. Germline V gene lookup returns CDR1 SEHNR and CDR2 FQNEAQ (reference sequence). The CDR3 is 13 amino acids. V dropped 2 bases and J dropped 3 bases, with 7 bases sitting between them. In DNA form, the CDR3 reads TGTGCCAGCAGCTTACCAATCCACACTGAAGCTTTCTTT. Protein product: CASSLPIHTEAFF.

To note about this clone: At the DNA level, this CDR3 is encoded by other sequences in the same sample as well. The chain recombines TRBV18 with TRBJ1-4; 11 bases are a match to TRBD1. Germline lookup yields CDR1 KGHSH and CDR2 LQKENI. Trimming took 3 bases from V and 8 from J; bases not matched to a gene: 5. CDR3 length: 15 amino acids. CDR3 sequence: CASSPPGQGGEKLFF. Written as DNA, the CDR3 is TGTGCCAGCTCACCTCCGGGACAGGGGGGGGAAAAACTGTTTTTT.

The J gene is TRBJ1-4, the V gene TRBV18; possibly TRBD1 for D (5 bases). The germline V gene encodes CDR1 KGHSH and CDR2 LQKENI. CDR3 length: 16 amino acids. V was trimmed by 6 bases and J by 3 bases, leaving 17 bases between them. The CDR3 reads CASSRDRTWANEKLFF. DNA for the CDR3: TGTGCCAGCTCCCGCGACAGAACTTGGGCTAATGAAAAACTGTTTTTT. Full variable domain (remainder filled in from reference TRBV18 and TRBJ1-4): NAGVMQNPRHLVRRRGQEARLRCSPMKGHSHVYWYRQLPEEGLKFMVYLQKENIIDESGMPKERFSAEFPKEGPSILRIQQVVRGDSAAYFCASSRDRTWANEKLFFGSGTQLSVL.

The V call is TRBV18, the J call TRBJ2-2; D may be TRBD2 (6 bases). Per germline, CDR1 KGHSH and CDR2 LQKENI. The CDR3 is 15 amino acids. Trimming took 1 base from V and 0 from J, leaving 6 bases between them. The CDR3 sequence: CASSPLAANTGELFF. DNA for the CDR3: TGTGCCAGCTCACCACTAGCGGCGAACACCGGGGAGCTGTTTTTT.

This chain joins TRBV6-6 and TRBJ2-6, with D possibly being TRBD1 (6 bases). This CDR3 is 15 amino acids long. Germline loops: CDR1 MNHNY, CDR2 SVGAGI (reference sequence). V was clipped by 4 bases and J by 0 bases, with 7 bases between them. CDR3 sequence (DNA): TGTGCCAGCAGTTTGACAGGCTCTGGGGCCAACGTCCTGACTTTC. Encoded protein: CASSLTGSGANVLTF.

This clone was counted a single time. V gene TRBV15 combines with J gene TRBJ1-2; a possible D gene is TRBD1 (5 bases). Germline CDR1 reads LNHNV; CDR2 reads YYDKDF (reference sequence). The CDR3 has 14 residues. The V end was cut by 1 base, the J end by 7 bases, with 13 bases between. The CDR3 reads CATSRGPGVGGYTF. The CDR3 DNA follows: TGTGCCACCAGCAGAGGACCGGGGGTTGGTGGCTACACCTTC.

The chain joins TRBV19 to TRBJ1-5; D remains ambiguous. The CDR3 totals 13 residues. Germline V gene sequence: CDR1 LNHDA, CDR2 SQIVND (reference sequence). The V and J ends lost 4 bases and 1 base respectively, with 5 bases between them. The CDR3 loop is CASSKASNQPQHF. The CDR3 DNA is TGTGCCAGTAGTAAGGCGAGCAATCAGCCCCAGCATTTT.

This clone was seen a single time. This chain uses TRBV6-6 with TRBJ2-7; 9 bases agree with TRBD2. Per the germline V gene, CDR1 is MNHNY and CDR2 is SVGAGI (reference sequence). The V and J ends lost 11 bases and 4 bases, in that order; junction bases with no gene match: 9. The CDR3 loop spans 13 amino acids. Here the CDR3 reads CAAASGTFYEQYF. CDR3 in DNA: TGTGCCGCCGCTAGCGGGACTTTTTACGAGCAGTACTTC.